This entry features one T cell receptor (beta chain) sequence. Measured with immunoSEQ multiplex PCR; TCRdb has only the in-frame clones, and not every one. The table includes tens of thousands of clones, about 95% detected once. This record belongs to a study of technical replicates of blood from a few donors. This clonotype originated in a human donor in good health. The sequencing sample was made of T cells isolated from PBMCs.

CDR3 in DNA: TGCGCCAGCAGCCACCCCACAGGGGGTCTGGCCAAAAACATTCAGTACTTC. The encoded protein is CASSHPTGGLAKNIQYF. The chain employs TRBV4-1 and TRBJ2-4; 8 bases map to TRBD1. Germline CDR1 reads MGHRA; CDR2 reads YSYEKL. The V gene end was trimmed by 3 bases and the J gene end by 1 base; junction bases not matched to a gene: 8. CDR3 length equals 17 residues.